The clone carrying this TCR beta chain was detected only a few times. Trimming took 4 bases from V and 8 from J, leaving 22 bases between them. The CDR3 extends over 16 amino acids. Germline CDR1 is SGHRS and CDR2 is YFSETQ. This entry belongs to a study of identical twins. TCRdb re-derived calls from the 5' RACE reads in MiXCR, one entry per CDR3 protein. The sample holds 600,000 to 850,000 distinct CDR3 sequences, around a sixth seen once. The same sample was also studied in work on T cells expressing NK-cell markers. That source notes: Seropositivity for HCMV was found in most of the eight sequenced donors, with one seronegative.

The specimen was PBMCs. The receptor was isolated from a woman younger than 30 in good health. The V and J genes are TRBV5-1 and TRBJ2-1; possibly TRBD2 for D (7 bases). The CDR3 DNA sequence: TGCGCCAGCAGCAGCTCGGGGGGCCACAATATGGATGAGCAGTTCTTC. Amino acids: CASSSSGGHNMDEQFF.